This TCR beta chain stems from a study of CD8+ T cells in alopecia areata. Extracted RNA was reverse transcribed, and the resulting cDNA served as sequencing template. Profiled with immunoSEQ multiplex PCR; TCRdb holds only in-frame clones, not every one. The sample lists 95,000 to 120,000 clones, 55% to 75% seen once, with 20% to 25% in the top ten. The V gene's germline CDR1 is SGDLS and CDR2 YYNGEE. The CDR3 is 14 amino acids. V was cut by 0 bases and J by 5 bases, with 11 bases left in between. J is TRBJ1-2 and V is TRBV9; D is perhaps TRBD1 (5 bases). The sample taken for sequencing was CD8+ T cells sorted from blood. This clonotype was sampled from a human donor in good health. The chain's CDR3 is CASSVGDQEYGYTF. CDR3 nucleotides: TGTGCCAGCAGCGTAGGGGACCAAGAGTATGGCTACACCTTC.